The T cell receptor (beta chain) described here comes from a study of blood T cell repertoires in COVID-19. On the study more broadly: Acute-phase and convalescent COVID-19 samples originated in the United States, Italy and Spain.

Only in-frame clones appear in the TCRdb table, and some are missing; sequencing was by immunoSEQ multiplex PCR. The sample has around 26,000 clones, 75% to 90% seen once. Only one count was recorded for this clone. V lost 1 base and J 3 bases, leaving 13 bases between the germline ends. The CDR3 consists of 15 residues. CDR1 and CDR2 (germline): MGHRA, YSYEKL. The TCR originated in an elderly woman with acute or convalescent COVID-19. This chain joins TRBV4-1 and TRBJ2-7, with D perhaps TRBD1 (5 bases). Sequencing was carried out using peripheral blood. This CDR3 is CASSQVWGRDYEQYF. CDR3 in DNA: TGCGCCAGCAGCCAAGTCTGGGGCAGGGACTACGAGCAGTACTTC.